The 14 T cell receptor beta chains below were found in one sample sequenced in a study of control samples from healthy donors and cancer patients. Libraries were prepared by immunoSEQ multiplex PCR; TCRdb keeps only in-frame clonotypes and omits some of them. The data show 75,000 to 95,000 clones, more than 70% seen once. The sequencing input was blood. These receptors originate from a woman between 50 and 59 years old in good health.

The chain is built from TRBV5-1 and TRBJ1-1; D perhaps matches TRBD1 (6 bases). The germline V gene has CDR1 SGHRS and CDR2 YFSETQ. The CDR3 is made up of 13 amino acids. Trimming removed 4 bases from V and 6 bases from J, with 13 bases in between. The CDR3 DNA reads TGCGCCAGCAGCCTACAGGGTAGTGCTGAAGCTTTCTTT. This encodes CASSLQGSAEAFF.

The chain recombines TRBV5-4 with TRBJ1-4; TRBD1 might be the D (6 bases). CDR1 and CDR2 (germline): SGHNT, YYREEE (reference sequence). The CDR3 extends over 15 amino acids. Trimming cost V 0 bases and J 3 bases, with 9 bases left between them. The CDR3 is CASSLGGASNEKLFF. In nucleotides, the CDR3 is TGTGCCAGCAGCTTGGGGGGGGCGTCTAATGAAAAACTGTTTTTT.

The chain is built from TRBV24-1 and TRBJ1-2; perhaps TRBD1 as D (5 bases). Trimming took off 5 bases at V and 5 bases at J, with 20 bases between the two ends. The CDR3 extends over 16 amino acids. The germline V gene has CDR1 KGHDR and CDR2 SFDVKD. Here the CDR3 reads CATSGSLGGSQYGYTF. The CDR3, as DNA: TGTGCCACCAGTGGGTCTTTGGGGGGTAGTCAGTATGGCTACACCTTC.

This sequence joins TRBV2 and TRBJ1-1; D is possibly TRBD1 (5 bases). Per the germline V gene, CDR1 is SNHLY and CDR2 is FYNNEI. Trimming took off 7 bases at V and 6 bases at J, with 12 bases between the two ends. This CDR3 is 12 amino acids long. The CDR3 protein is CASTGFSAEAFF. For the CDR3, the DNA is TGTGCCAGCACAGGGTTTAGCGCTGAAGCTTTCTTT.

The genes are TRBV5-4 and TRBJ2-3; TRBD2 matches 8 bases. From germline, CDR1 is SGHNT and CDR2 YYREEE (reference sequence). The trim removed 7 bases at V and 3 bases at J, leaving 19 bases unmatched. This CDR3 contains 18 residues. The CDR3 DNA sequence: TGTGCCAGCCATGATGCGGGGGGAGTCCTTGAAGCAACAGATACGCAGTATTTT. Protein sequence: CASHDAGGVLEATDTQYF.

The V and J genes are TRBV6-5 and TRBJ1-1; 7 positions agree with TRBD1. The V gene end was trimmed by 2 bases and the J gene end by 10 bases; junction bases not matched to a gene: 7. The length of the CDR3 is 13 residues. Germline CDR1 is MNHEY and CDR2 is SVGAGI. Here the CDR3 reads CASSYEGALGAFF. CDR3 DNA sequence: TGTGCCAGCAGTTACGAGGGGGCGCTGGGAGCTTTCTTT.

V gene TRBV18 combines with J gene TRBJ2-5; TRBD1 matches at 9 bases. Germline V gene sequence: CDR1 KGHSH, CDR2 LQKENI. The junction had 2 bases not matched to a gene; V was cut back by 3 bases and J by 3 bases. This CDR3 has 14 amino acids. CDR3 coding DNA: TGTGCCAGCTCACCCCGGACAGGGGAAGAGACCCAGTACTTC. Translation: CASSPRTGEETQYF.

The chain's CDR3 is CASSESDRDPYEQYF. DNA for the CDR3: TGTGCCAGCAGTGAATCGGACAGGGACCCCTACGAGCAGTACTTC. The rearrangement uses TRBV6-1 and TRBJ2-7; 8 bases align to TRBD1. The length of the CDR3 is 15 residues. CDR1 and CDR2 from the germline V gene are MNHNS and SASEGT. The J segment lost 2 bases and the V segment lost 2 bases, leaving 5 bases of the junction unmatched.

This chain links TRBV30 with TRBJ1-1; D uncertain. The CDR3 has 13 amino acids. Trimming took off 4 bases at V and 2 bases at J, with 11 bases between the two ends. Looked up from germline, CDR1 is GTSNPN and CDR2 is SVGIG (reference sequence). Here the CDR3 reads CAWKTTANTEAFF. The CDR3 region has the DNA TGTGCCTGGAAAACCACAGCTAACACTGAAGCTTTCTTT. Supplemented by reference TRBV30 and TRBJ1-1, the full variable domain reads SQTIHQWPATLVQPVGSPLSLECTVEGTSNPNLYWYRQAAGRGLQLLFYSVGIGQISSEVPQNLSASRPQDRQFILSSKKLLLSDSGFYLCAWKTTANTEAFFGQGTRLTVV.

The chain combines TRBV9 with TRBJ1-4; 10 nucleotides align to TRBD1. Germline assignment: CDR1 SGDLS and CDR2 YYNGEE. The V gene end was trimmed by 2 bases and the J gene end by 4 bases; junction bases not matched to a gene: 5. The CDR3 is 16 residues long. CDR3 region: CASSVGTGAFNEKLFF. Written as DNA, the CDR3 is TGTGCCAGCAGCGTGGGGACAGGGGCCTTTAATGAAAAACTGTTTTTT.

The rearrangement links TRBV7-2 to TRBJ2-7; 8 bases are a match to TRBD2. CDR1 is SGHTA and CDR2 is FQGNSA in the germline V gene. Trimming at V came to 5 bases and at J to 0 bases, leaving 6 bases not matched to a gene. CDR3 length: 15 residues. The CDR3 region is CASSISSGVSYEQYF. The CDR3 region has the DNA TGTGCCAGCAGCATCAGTAGCGGGGTCTCCTACGAGCAGTACTTC.

The chain links TRBV27 to TRBJ2-7, with D possibly TRBD1 on 7 matching bases. Trimming removed 10 bases at V and 6 bases at J, with 19 bases between. The CDR3 is 13 residues long. The germline V gene has CDR1 MNHEY and CDR2 SMNVEV (reference sequence). CDR3 nucleotide sequence: TGTGCCACAGCCCAGGGGGGTACGGGCGAGCAGTACTTC. It yields the protein CATAQGGTGEQYF.

The V and J genes are TRBV19 and TRBJ2-3; D unclear. This CDR3 is built from 13 residues. Per the germline V gene, CDR1 is LNHDA and CDR2 is SQIVND (reference sequence). Deletions cut 5 bases from V and 2 bases from J, with 8 bases between. The CDR3 DNA sequence: TGTGCCAGTAGTCCTCAGCTCACAGATACGCAGTATTTT. Encoded protein: CASSPQLTDTQYF.

The rearrangement links TRBV29-1 to TRBJ2-3; D not resolved. Germline CDR1 reads SQVTM; CDR2 reads ANQGSEA. V lost 3 bases and J 0 bases, leaving 7 bases between the germline ends. CDR3 length: 13 residues. The CDR3 loop reads CSVDEGSTDTQYF. CDR3 bases: TGCAGCGTTGATGAAGGCAGCACAGATACGCAGTATTTT.